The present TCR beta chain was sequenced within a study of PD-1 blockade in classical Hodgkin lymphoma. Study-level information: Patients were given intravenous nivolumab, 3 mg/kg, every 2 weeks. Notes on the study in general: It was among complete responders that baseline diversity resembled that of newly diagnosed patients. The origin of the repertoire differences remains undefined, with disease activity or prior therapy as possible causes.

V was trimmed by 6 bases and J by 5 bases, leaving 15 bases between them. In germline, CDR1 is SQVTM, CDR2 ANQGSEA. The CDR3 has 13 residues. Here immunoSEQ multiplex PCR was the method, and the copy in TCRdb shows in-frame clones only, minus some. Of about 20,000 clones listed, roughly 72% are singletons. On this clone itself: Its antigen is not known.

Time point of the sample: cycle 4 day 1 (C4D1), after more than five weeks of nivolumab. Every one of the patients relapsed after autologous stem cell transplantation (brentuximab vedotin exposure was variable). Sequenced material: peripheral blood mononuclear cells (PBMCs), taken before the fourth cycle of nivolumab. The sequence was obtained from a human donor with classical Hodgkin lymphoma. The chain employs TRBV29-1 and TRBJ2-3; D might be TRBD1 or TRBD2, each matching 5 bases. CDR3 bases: TGCAGCGTCCTCTTGGGGGAAAGAGATACGCAGTATTTT. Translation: CSVLLGERDTQYF.